Sequencing of this T cell receptor beta chain was carried out in a study of blood T cell repertoires in COVID-19. Trimming stripped 2 bases from V and 1 base from J, with 6 bases between. The CDR3 runs 14 residues. From germline, CDR1 is LGHDT and CDR2 YNNKEL (reference sequence). The data were produced by immunoSEQ multiplex PCR, yet TCRdb's version contains in-frame clones alone and is incomplete. Counted here are some 250,000 clones, roughly 84% occurring once; the ten biggest clones make up under 30%. The clonotype comes from a man aged 35-49 years with acute or convalescent COVID-19. Sequencing was done on a sample of peripheral blood. V gene TRBV3-1 (or the pseudogene TRBV3-2) combines with J gene TRBJ1-5; TRBD1 is a possible D gene (5 bases). CDR3 in DNA: TGTGCCAGCAGCCAAAGGGGCAGCAATCAGCCCCAGCATTTT. This encodes CASSQRGSNQPQHF.